This entry lists 32 T cell receptor beta chains sequenced from one sample in a study of neurological immune-mediated disorders. TCRdb ran MiXCR on the 5' RACE reads and lists one entry per CDR3 protein. The sample records approximately 85,000 distinct CDR3 sequences, about 13% being singletons. Time point meaning: longitudinal time-point 2. The source material was PBMCs. These receptors all stem from a female donor with HTLV-1-associated myelopathy (HAM/TSP).

With respect to this clonotype: This may be a read error, as it is one base from a much larger clone. V and J are TRBV5-5 and TRBJ2-7; 9 nucleotides align to TRBD1. This CDR3 contains 17 residues. The germline gives CDR1 SGHKS, CDR2 YYEKEE (reference sequence). In nucleotides, the CDR3 is TGTGCCATCAGCTTGACACCCGGGACAGGGCGTTCCTACGAGCAGTACTTC. Translated, it gives CAISLTPGTGRSYEQYF.

Many counts were recorded for this clonotype. The J gene is TRBJ2-1, the V gene TRBV7-9, with 8 positions matching TRBD2. The junction had 4 bases not matched to a gene; V was cut back by 4 bases and J by 11 bases. This CDR3 comprises 12 residues. CDR1 and CDR2 (germline): SEHNR, FQNEAQ (reference sequence). CDR3 region: CASSSGGAKQFF. The CDR3 region has the DNA TGTGCCAGCAGCTCCGGGGGGGCGAAGCAGTTCTTC.

This clonotype was picked up many times. Given a much more abundant clone one base away, this may be a read error. V usage is TRBV6-6 and J usage is TRBJ2-1, with 7 positions matching TRBD1. The V gene's germline CDR1 is MNHNY and CDR2 SVGAGI (reference sequence). The V segment lost 6 bases and the J segment 1 base; nucleotides outside the gene matches: 3. The length of the CDR3 is 14 residues. The CDR3 nucleotides are TGTGCCAGCAGACCGACAGGGTCCTACAATGAGCAGTTCTTC. It encodes CASRPTGSYNEQFF.

This clonotype came up many times. CDR3 region: CASSSFSGLNEQFF. For the CDR3, the DNA is TGTGCCAGCTCCTCATTTTCGGGTCTCAATGAGCAGTTCTTC. This chain connects TRBV6-6 to TRBJ2-1; D uncertain. The length of the CDR3 is 14 residues. In germline, CDR1 is MNHNY, CDR2 SVGAGI (reference sequence). V gave up 8 bases and J gave up 6 bases, with 17 bases separating them.

This clonotype was counted many times. V usage is TRBV5-1 and J usage is TRBJ2-7; D gene unclear. The germline V and J ends were trimmed by 1 base and 1 base, with 15 bases remaining between them. CDR1 and CDR2 (germline): SGHRS, YFSETQ. The CDR3 runs to 16 residues. The CDR3 sequence: CASSLLNLGSSYEQYF. The CDR3 coding sequence is TGCGCCAGCAGCTTGTTAAACCTTGGTTCGTCCTACGAGCAGTACTTC.

This clonotype was counted at least ten times. The V call is TRBV9, the J call TRBJ2-7; TRBD1 matches 9 bases. The junction had 4 bases not matched to a gene; V was cut back by 2 bases and J by 4 bases. CDR3 length: 14 residues. In germline, CDR1 is SGDLS, CDR2 YYNGEE. The CDR3 coding sequence is TGTGCCAGCAGCGTTTCGACAGGGGGGTACGAGCAGTACTTC. Its translation is CASSVSTGGYEQYF.

In this sample, this clonotype turned up many times. The V call is TRBV7-8, the J call TRBJ2-7, with 9 bases identical to TRBD2. The CDR3 has 15 residues. The germline V gene has CDR1 SGHVS and CDR2 FQNEAQ. V gave up 5 bases and J gave up 4 bases; unmatched junction bases: 9. Here the CDR3 reads CASSPTRGGSYEQYF. CDR3 sequence (DNA): TGTGCCAGCAGCCCCACGCGGGGGGGGTCTTACGAGCAGTACTTC.

The V call is TRBV18, the J call TRBJ2-5; D remains ambiguous. The CDR3 extends over 13 amino acids. The V gene lost 1 base and the J gene lost 2 bases, with 5 bases spanning the gap. Germline loops: CDR1 KGHSH, CDR2 LQKENI. The CDR3 spells CASSPHLQETQYF. CDR3 DNA: TGTGCCAGCTCACCACATCTACAAGAGACCCAGTACTTC.

At least ten counts were recorded for this clonotype. The chain combines TRBV5-1 with TRBJ2-1; 8 positions agree with TRBD2. CDR3 length: 16 amino acids. Germline V gene lookup returns CDR1 SGHRS and CDR2 YFSETQ. V was pared by 0 bases and J by 1 base, with 3 bases of the junction left unmatched. Written as DNA, the CDR3 is TGCGCCAGCAGCTTGGGTAGCGGGGCATCCTACAATGAGCAGTTCTTC. Its translation is CASSLGSGASYNEQFF.

This clonotype has a count of ten or more. V gene TRBV29-1 combines with J gene TRBJ2-1; D remains unclear. CDR1 is SQVTM and CDR2 is ANQGSEA in the germline V gene. Deletions cut 4 bases from V and 4 bases from J, with 11 bases between. This CDR3 comprises 13 residues. Here the CDR3 reads CSVGAGLYNEQFF. The CDR3 nucleotides are TGCAGCGTTGGGGCAGGCCTTTACAATGAGCAGTTCTTC.

This clonotype was counted at least ten times. The chain recombines TRBV5-1 with TRBJ1-5; tentative D call: TRBD1 (5 bases). The length of the CDR3 is 14 residues. Germline CDR1 reads SGHRS; CDR2 reads YFSETQ. Trimming took off 2 bases at V and 3 bases at J, with 9 bases between the two ends. The CDR3 nucleotides read TGCGCCAGCAGCTTCCGGGACCCCAATCAGCCCCAGCATTTT. This gives the protein CASSFRDPNQPQHF.

This clonotype has ten or more counts. CDR3 nucleotides: TGCAGTGCTAGATCACGGGGCTACGAGCAGTACTTC. It encodes CSARSRGYEQYF. This chain uses TRBV20-1 with TRBJ2-7, with D perhaps TRBD2 (5 bases). CDR1 is DFQATT, CDR2 SNEGSKA, per germline (reference sequence). This CDR3 region has 12 residues. The V gene lost 2 bases and the J gene lost 3 bases, with 8 bases spanning the gap.

On this clonotype: One end of the junction does not line up with germline, which may come from a read error. V and J are TRBV5-1 and TRBJ1-1; 8 bases match TRBD1. The germline V gene encodes CDR1 SGHRS and CDR2 YFSETQ. This CDR3 has 14 residues. CDR3 nucleotide sequence: TGCGACAGCAGCATAATGACAGGGGACACTGAAGCTTTCTTT. Its protein product is CDSSIMTGDTEAFF. Drawing the rest from reference TRBV5-1 and TRBJ1-1, the complete variable domain is KAGVTQTPRYLIKTRGQQVTLSCSPISGHRSVSWYQQTPGQGLQFLFEYFSETQRNKGNFPGRFSGRQFSNSRSEMNVSTLELGDSALYLCDSSIMTGDTEAFFGQGTRLTVV.

This clonotype was recorded many times. The genes are TRBV4-1 and TRBJ2-2, with D possibly TRBD2 on 5 matching bases. CDR3 length equals 22 residues. Germline CDR1 reads MGHRA; CDR2 reads YSYEKL. With 1 base removed from V and 2 bases from J, the gap between germline ends came to 29 bases. CDR3 protein: CASSQGVRSSTAGRKNTGELFF. The CDR3 DNA is TGCGCCAGCAGCCAAGGGGTGAGAAGTTCGACGGCGGGCCGCAAAAACACCGGGGAGCTGTTTTTT.

At least ten counts were recorded for this clonotype. This rearrangement joins TRBV5-1 to TRBJ2-3, with a tentative D call TRBD2 (5 bases). The germline V gene has CDR1 SGHRS and CDR2 YFSETQ. This CDR3 has 13 amino acids. V lost 1 base to trimming and J lost 4 bases, with 7 bases between them. The CDR3 DNA reads as TGCGCCAGCAGCTTGCGGGGTCCAGATACGCAGTATTTT. Translation gives CASSLRGPDTQYF.

This clonotype was recorded at least ten times. This chain uses TRBV7-2 with TRBJ2-1; unclear D gene. V shed 0 bases and J shed 10 bases, with 10 bases lying between them. The CDR3 sequence is 13 residues long. Germline assignment: CDR1 SGHTA and CDR2 FQGNSA. CDR3 region: CASSLAAGREQFF. CDR3 nucleotides: TGTGCCAGCAGCTTAGCAGCCGGCAGAGAGCAGTTCTTC.

This clonotype appeared many times. With a much larger clone just one base away, this may be a read error. V usage is TRBV25-1 and J usage is TRBJ1-5; D is unresolved. Looked up from germline, CDR1 is MGHDK and CDR2 is SYGVNS. CDR3 length: 15 amino acids. CDR3: CVSSELRVSNQPQHF. CDR3 DNA: TGTGTCAGCAGTGAATTGAGGGTAAGCAATCAGCCCCAGCATTTT.

In its sample, this clonotype was seen many times. CDR3 sequence: CATSRGGGVAKNIQYF. The DNA of the CDR3 is TGTGCCACCAGCAGAGGAGGGGGGGTAGCCAAAAACATTCAGTACTTC. The chain recombines TRBV15 with TRBJ2-4; maybe TRBD2 (7 bases). The CDR3 totals 16 residues. The V gene's germline CDR1 is LNHNV and CDR2 YYDKDF (reference sequence). V shed 1 base and J shed 0 bases, with 10 bases lying between them. Complete variable domain (other parts from reference TRBV15 and TRBJ2-4): DAMVIQNPRYQVTQFGKPVTLSCSQTLNHNVMYWYQQKSSQAPKLLFHYYDKDFNNEADTPDNFQSRRPNTSFCFLDIRSPGLGDTAMYLCATSRGGGVAKNIQYFGAGTRLSVL.

There are a few counts of this clonotype. The chain has TRBV19 and TRBJ2-3; D uncertain. CDR3 size: 15 residues. The germline V and J ends were trimmed by 3 bases and 4 bases, with 14 bases remaining between them. In germline, CDR1 is LNHDA, CDR2 SQIVND (reference sequence). This chain's CDR3 is CASSIVSPGADTQYF. CDR3 sequence (DNA): TGTGCCAGTAGTATTGTCTCTCCAGGTGCAGATACGCAGTATTTT.

This clonotype was observed a few times. Its ends do not fully match the called genes, so a read error is possible. The genes are TRBV15 and TRBJ2-5, with unresolved D. The CDR3 consists of 11 residues. Germline lookup yields CDR1 LNHNV and CDR2 YYDKDF (reference sequence). The CDR3 region is CATSRAETQYF. CDR3 nucleotide sequence: TGTGCTACCAGCAGAGCAGAGACCCAGTACTTC.

This clonotype was seen repeatedly, ten times or more. The chain combines TRBV24-1 with TRBJ2-1, with D tentatively TRBD1 (6 bases). CDR1 KGHDR and CDR2 SFDVKD come from the germline V gene. Trimming left V 5 bases short and J 7 bases short, with 14 bases between. The CDR3 consists of 14 residues. CDR3 nucleotide sequence: TGTGCCACCAGTGGGGCAGGGGCAACAAATGAGCAGTTCTTC. It codes for CATSGAGATNEQFF.

This clonotype has a count of ten or more. The rearrangement links TRBV5-1 to TRBJ1-2; unclear D gene. The V end was cut by 4 bases, the J end by 2 bases, with 18 bases between. Germline loops: CDR1 SGHRS, CDR2 YFSETQ. The CDR3 extends over 16 amino acids. In DNA form, the CDR3 reads TGCGCCAGCAGCCCTGCCGGGGAGGGCTTAAACTATGGCTACACCTTC. Translating gives CASSPAGEGLNYGYTF.

This clonotype was counted ten times or more. This sequence joins TRBV9 and TRBJ2-2, with TRBD2 matching over 7 bases. Looked up from germline, CDR1 is SGDLS and CDR2 is YYNGEE. The CDR3 runs 15 residues. Unmatched junction bases numbered 11, after V lost 5 bases and J lost 7 bases. The CDR3 DNA reads as TGTGCCAGCAGGGGGGGGACGCCCGACGTCGGGGAGCTGTTTTTT. It yields the protein CASRGGTPDVGELFF.

The sample holds many counts of this clonotype. The V gene is TRBV5-1, the J gene TRBJ2-3; D is possibly TRBD1 (6 bases). The CDR3 covers 14 residues. Between the trimmed V and J ends, which lost 3 bases and 2 bases, there was a span of 10 bases. Per germline, CDR1 SGHRS and CDR2 YFSETQ. CDR3 residues: CASSWTDPTDTQYF. The CDR3 nucleotides read TGCGCCAGCAGCTGGACAGACCCCACAGATACGCAGTATTTT.

There are many counts of this clonotype. J is TRBJ1-2 and V is TRBV14, with TRBD1 as a possible D gene (5 bases). With 3 bases removed from V and 5 bases from J, the gap between germline ends came to 16 bases. CDR3 length: 15 amino acids. Germline V lookup: CDR1 SGHDN, CDR2 FVKESK. CDR3 DNA sequence: TGTGCCAGCAGCCACGCCGGGACCACCATGTATGGCTACACCTTC. This encodes CASSHAGTTMYGYTF.

This clonotype was seen many times. The V gene is TRBV27, the J gene TRBJ2-7; TRBD1 agrees at 7 bases. V lost 5 bases and J lost 5; bases outside the gene matches: 9. Germline V gene sequence: CDR1 MNHEY, CDR2 SMNVEV (reference sequence). This CDR3 is 14 amino acids long. The CDR3 DNA sequence: TGTGCCAGCAGTCGTCAGGGGGAGATGGACGAGCAGTACTTC. Its translation is CASSRQGEMDEQYF.

This clonotype appeared many times. J is TRBJ2-3 and V is TRBV3-1, with 9 bases fitting TRBD2. Trimming at V came to 3 bases and at J to 2 bases, leaving 9 bases not matched to a gene. The CDR3 runs to 17 residues. Per germline, CDR1 LGHDT and CDR2 YNNKEL (reference sequence). CDR3 sequence: CASSHGFASGDTDTQYF. The CDR3, as DNA: TGTGCCAGCAGCCACGGTTTCGCTAGCGGGGACACAGATACGCAGTATTTT.

This chain links TRBV3-1 with TRBJ2-7; 7 nucleotides line up with TRBD2. This CDR3 spans 14 amino acids. Germline V gene data show CDR1 as LGHDT and CDR2 as YNNKEL (reference sequence). V lost 6 bases to trimming and J lost 6 bases; unmatched junction nucleotides: 11. The CDR3 reads CASSRSGVAGEQYF. DNA for the CDR3: TGTGCCAGCAGTCGCAGCGGGGTGGCCGGCGAGCAGTACTTC.

The sample holds many counts of this clonotype. This chain connects TRBV28 to TRBJ2-5; tentatively, D is TRBD1 or TRBD2 (5 bases each). V gave up 4 bases and J gave up 5 bases, with 26 bases separating them. From germline, CDR1 is MDHEN and CDR2 SYDVKM. There are 18 residues in the CDR3. The CDR3 region has the DNA TGTGCCAGCAGTTCCATGGACACTGTTGGGGGTCCCTATGAGACCCAGTACTTC. This codes for CASSSMDTVGGPYETQYF.

This clonotype was picked up many times. The rearrangement joins TRBV10-3 to TRBJ1-2; D is possibly TRBD1 (6 bases). From germline, CDR1 is ENHRY and CDR2 SYGVKD. The V and J ends lost 2 bases and 2 bases respectively, with 9 bases between them. The CDR3 is made up of 14 amino acids. CDR3 residues: CAISERQGNYGYTF. The CDR3 bases are TGTGCCATCAGTGAGCGCCAGGGGAACTATGGCTACACCTTC.

This clonotype was seen ten or more times. The chain carries TRBV5-6 and TRBJ2-7, with D unresolved. Germline CDR1 SGHDT, CDR2 YYEEEE. Trimming removed 2 bases from V and 4 bases from J, with 16 bases in between. This CDR3 has 15 residues. CDR3 loop: CASSFGVDLPYEQYF. The DNA for the CDR3 is TGTGCCAGCAGCTTTGGGGTGGATCTACCATACGAGCAGTACTTC. Full variable domain (rest looked up from reference TRBV5-6 and TRBJ2-7): DAGVTQSPTHLIKTRGQQVTLRCSPKSGHDTVSWYQQALGQGPQFIFQYYEEEERQRGNFPDRFSGHQFPNYSSELNVNALLLGDSALYLCASSFGVDLPYEQYFGPGTRLTVT.

This clonotype was detected many times. V is TRBV7-8 and J is TRBJ2-3; 9 positions match TRBD2. The CDR3 consists of 17 residues. The V gene's germline CDR1 is SGHVS and CDR2 FQNEAQ. The J segment lost 4 bases and the V segment lost 5 bases, leaving 13 bases of the junction unmatched. The DNA of the CDR3 is TGTGCCAGCAGCAGGGCTCCGGGGCGGGGGGGCCCAGATACGCAGTATTTT. Its protein is CASSRAPGRGGPDTQYF.